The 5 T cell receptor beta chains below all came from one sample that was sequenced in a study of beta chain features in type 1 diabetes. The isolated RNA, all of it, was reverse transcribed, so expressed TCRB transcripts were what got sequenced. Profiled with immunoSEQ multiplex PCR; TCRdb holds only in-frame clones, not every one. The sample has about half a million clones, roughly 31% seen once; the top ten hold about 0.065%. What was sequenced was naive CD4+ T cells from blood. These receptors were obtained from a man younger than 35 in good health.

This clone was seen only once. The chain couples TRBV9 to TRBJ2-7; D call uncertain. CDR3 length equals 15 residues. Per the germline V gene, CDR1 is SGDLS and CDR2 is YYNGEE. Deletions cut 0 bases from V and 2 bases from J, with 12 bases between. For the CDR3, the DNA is TGTGCCAGCAGCGTAGGTAGGGCAAGTCCCTACGAGCAGTACTTC. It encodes CASSVGRASPYEQYF.

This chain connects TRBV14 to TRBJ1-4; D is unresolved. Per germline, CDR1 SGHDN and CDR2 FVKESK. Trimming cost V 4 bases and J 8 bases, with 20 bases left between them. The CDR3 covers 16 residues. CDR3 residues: CASSPGFSGAEEKLFF. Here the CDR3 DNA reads TGTGCCAGCAGCCCAGGATTTTCGGGTGCGGAAGAAAAACTGTTTTTT.

CDR3: CASKGTGVNQPQHF. The CDR3 DNA is TGTGCCAGCAAAGGGACAGGGGTCAATCAGCCCCAGCATTTT. The rearrangement uses TRBV6-5 and TRBJ1-5; TRBD1 matches 10 bases. The CDR3 sequence is 14 residues long. Trimming at V came to 7 bases and at J to 3 bases, leaving 3 bases not matched to a gene. Looked up from germline, CDR1 is MNHEY and CDR2 is SVGAGI.

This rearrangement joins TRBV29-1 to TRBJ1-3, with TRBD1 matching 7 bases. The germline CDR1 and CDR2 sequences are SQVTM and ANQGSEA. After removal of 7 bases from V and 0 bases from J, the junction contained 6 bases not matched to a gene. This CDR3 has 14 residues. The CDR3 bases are TGCAGCGCCGAGGGACAGTTCTCTGGAAACACCATATATTTT. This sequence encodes CSAEGQFSGNTIYF.

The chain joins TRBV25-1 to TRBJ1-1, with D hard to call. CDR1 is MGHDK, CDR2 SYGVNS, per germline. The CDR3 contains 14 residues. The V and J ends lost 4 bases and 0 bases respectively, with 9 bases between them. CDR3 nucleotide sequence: TGTGCCAGCAGTGCTCATCAGATGAACACTGAAGCTTTCTTT. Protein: CASSAHQMNTEAFF.